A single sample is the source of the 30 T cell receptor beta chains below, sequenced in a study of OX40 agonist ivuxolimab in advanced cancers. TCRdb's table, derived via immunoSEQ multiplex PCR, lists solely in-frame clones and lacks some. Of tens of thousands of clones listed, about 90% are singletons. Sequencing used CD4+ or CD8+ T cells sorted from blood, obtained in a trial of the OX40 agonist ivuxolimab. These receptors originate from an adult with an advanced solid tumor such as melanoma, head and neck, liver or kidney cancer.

Written as DNA, the CDR3 is TGTGCCAGTAGCCAAAGGGGACTAGCGGGAGGAATCCATGAGCAGTTCTTC. Residues: CASSQRGLAGGIHEQFF. The chain joins TRBV19 to TRBJ2-1, with 15 bases lining up with TRBD2. Germline values: CDR1 LNHDA, CDR2 SQIVND (reference sequence). This CDR3 comprises 17 residues. The ends lost 6 bases at V and 8 bases at J; junction bases unmatched: 11.

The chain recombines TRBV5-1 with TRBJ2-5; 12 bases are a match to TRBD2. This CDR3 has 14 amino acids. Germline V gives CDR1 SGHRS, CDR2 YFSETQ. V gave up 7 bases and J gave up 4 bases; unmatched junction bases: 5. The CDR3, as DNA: TGCGCCAGCGCCCCGGGACTAGCGGGAGAGACCCAGTACTTC. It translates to CASAPGLAGETQYF. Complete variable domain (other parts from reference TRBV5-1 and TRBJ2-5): KAGVTQTPRYLIKTRGQQVTLSCSPISGHRSVSWYQQTPGQGLQFLFEYFSETQRNKGNFPGRFSGRQFSNSRSEMNVSTLELGDSALYLCASAPGLAGETQYFGPGTRLLVL.

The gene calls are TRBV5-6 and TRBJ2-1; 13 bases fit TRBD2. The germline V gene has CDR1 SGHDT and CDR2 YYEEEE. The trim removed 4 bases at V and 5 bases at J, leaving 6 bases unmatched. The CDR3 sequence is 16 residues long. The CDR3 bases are TGTGCCAGCAGCCTACCCGGGACTAGCGGGAACAATGAGCAGTTCTTC. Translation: CASSLPGTSGNNEQFF. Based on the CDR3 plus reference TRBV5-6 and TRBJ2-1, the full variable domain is DAGVTQSPTHLIKTRGQQVTLRCSPKSGHDTVSWYQQALGQGPQFIFQYYEEEERQRGNFPDRFSGHQFPNYSSELNVNALLLGDSALYLCASSLPGTSGNNEQFFGPGTRLTVL.

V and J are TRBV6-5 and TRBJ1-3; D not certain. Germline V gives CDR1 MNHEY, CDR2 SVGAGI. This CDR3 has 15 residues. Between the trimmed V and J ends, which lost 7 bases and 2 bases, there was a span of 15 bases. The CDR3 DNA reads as TGTGCCAGCACCCTGAACCGGGGAACTGGAAACACCATATATTTT. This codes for CASTLNRGTGNTIYF.

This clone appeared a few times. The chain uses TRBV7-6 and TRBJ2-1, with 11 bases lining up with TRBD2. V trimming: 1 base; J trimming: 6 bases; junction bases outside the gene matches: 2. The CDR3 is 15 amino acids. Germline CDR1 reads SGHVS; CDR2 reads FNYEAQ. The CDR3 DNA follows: TGTGCCAGCAGCTTAGTAGCGGGAGGGGGCAATGAGCAGTTCTTC. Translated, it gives CASSLVAGGGNEQFF. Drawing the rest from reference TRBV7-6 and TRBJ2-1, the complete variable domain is GAGVSQSPRYKVTKRGQDVALRCDPISGHVSLYWYRQALGQGPEFLTYFNYEAQQDKSGLPNDRFSAERPEGSISTLTIQRTEQRDSAMYRCASSLVAGGGNEQFFGPGTRLTVL.

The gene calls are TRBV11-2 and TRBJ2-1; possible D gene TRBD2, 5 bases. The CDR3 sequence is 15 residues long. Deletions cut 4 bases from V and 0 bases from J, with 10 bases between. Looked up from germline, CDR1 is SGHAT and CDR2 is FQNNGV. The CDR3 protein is CASSYEGYSYNEQFF. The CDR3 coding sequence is TGTGCCAGCAGCTACGAGGGTTACTCCTACAATGAGCAGTTCTTC.

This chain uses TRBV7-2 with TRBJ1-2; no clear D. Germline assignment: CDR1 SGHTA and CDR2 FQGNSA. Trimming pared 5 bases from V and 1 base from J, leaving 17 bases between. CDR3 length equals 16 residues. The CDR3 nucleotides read TGTGCCAGCAGCCGAAGGGTCGGAAGGTTTAACTATGGCTACACCTTC. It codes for CASSRRVGRFNYGYTF.

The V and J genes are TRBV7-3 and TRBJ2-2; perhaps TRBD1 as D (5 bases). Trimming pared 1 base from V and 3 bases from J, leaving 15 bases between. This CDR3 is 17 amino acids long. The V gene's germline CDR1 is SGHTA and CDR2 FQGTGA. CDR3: CASSLNAASRDTGELFF. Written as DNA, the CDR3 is TGTGCCAGCAGCTTAAATGCCGCCTCCAGGGACACCGGGGAGCTGTTTTTT.

The CDR3 bases are TGTGCCAGCAGCTTAGAATCGGGAGGATTTTACAATGAGCAGTTCTTC. It yields the protein CASSLESGGFYNEQFF. The J gene is TRBJ2-1, the V gene TRBV7-2, with 7 positions matching TRBD2. V gave up 1 base and J gave up 4 bases; unmatched junction bases: 7. Per the germline V gene, CDR1 is SGHTA and CDR2 is FQGNSA. The CDR3 runs to 16 residues.

CDR3 in amino acids: CAWSVMDRGLEPQHF. The CDR3 DNA reads TGTGCCTGGAGTGTAATGGACAGGGGGCTAGAGCCCCAGCATTTT. The genes are TRBV30 and TRBJ1-5; 11 bases map to TRBD1. Germline assignment: CDR1 GTSNPN and CDR2 SVGIG (reference sequence). The J segment lost 8 bases and the V segment lost 0 bases, leaving 6 bases of the junction unmatched. The CDR3 is 15 amino acids.

In nucleotides, the CDR3 is TGTGCCAGCAGCGTCTATCCGGGACAGGGGAACTACGAGCAGTACTTC. This gives the protein CASSVYPGQGNYEQYF. This chain connects TRBV5-6 to TRBJ2-7; 10 nucleotides match TRBD1. Losses at the gene ends were 4 bases for V and 3 bases for J; bases not matched to a gene: 10. Germline V gives CDR1 SGHDT, CDR2 YYEEEE. The CDR3 has 16 amino acids.

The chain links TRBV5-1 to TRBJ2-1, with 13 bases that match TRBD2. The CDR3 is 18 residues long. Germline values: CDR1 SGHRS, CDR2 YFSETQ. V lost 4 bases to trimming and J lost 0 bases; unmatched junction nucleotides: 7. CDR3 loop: CASSDDRTSGSSYNEQFF. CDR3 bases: TGCGCCAGCAGCGACGATCGGACTAGCGGGAGCTCCTACAATGAGCAGTTCTTC.

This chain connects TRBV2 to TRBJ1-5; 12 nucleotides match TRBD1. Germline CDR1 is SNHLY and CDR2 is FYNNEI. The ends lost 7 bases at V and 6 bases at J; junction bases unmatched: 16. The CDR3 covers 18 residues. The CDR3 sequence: CASKRDGTGGAFSQPQHF. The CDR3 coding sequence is TGTGCCAGCAAAAGGGATGGGACAGGGGGCGCGTTTAGTCAGCCCCAGCATTTT.

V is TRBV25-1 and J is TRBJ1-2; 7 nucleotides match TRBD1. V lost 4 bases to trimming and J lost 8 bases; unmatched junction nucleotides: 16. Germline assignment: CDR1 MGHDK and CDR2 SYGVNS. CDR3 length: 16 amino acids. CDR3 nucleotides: TGTGCCAGCAGTGGGACGTCATCCCTCAGGGGGGCGGGCTACACCTTC. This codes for CASSGTSSLRGAGYTF.

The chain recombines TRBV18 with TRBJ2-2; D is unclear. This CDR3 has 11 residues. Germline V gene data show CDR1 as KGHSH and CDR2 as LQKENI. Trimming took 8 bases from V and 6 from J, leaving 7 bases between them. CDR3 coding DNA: TGTGCCAGCCCGAGTGCCGGGGAGCTGTTTTTT. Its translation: CASPSAGELFF.

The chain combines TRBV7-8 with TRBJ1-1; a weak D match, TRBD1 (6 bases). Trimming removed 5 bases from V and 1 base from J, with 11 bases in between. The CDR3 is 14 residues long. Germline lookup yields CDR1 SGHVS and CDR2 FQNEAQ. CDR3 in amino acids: CASSPRQENTEAFF. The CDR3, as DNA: TGTGCCAGCAGCCCCCGACAGGAGAACACTGAAGCTTTCTTT.

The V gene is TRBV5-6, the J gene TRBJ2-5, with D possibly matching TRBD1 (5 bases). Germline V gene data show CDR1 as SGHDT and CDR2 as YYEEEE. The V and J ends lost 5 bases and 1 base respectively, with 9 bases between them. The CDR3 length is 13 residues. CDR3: CASSSTVQETQYF. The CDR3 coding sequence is TGTGCCAGCAGTTCGACAGTCCAAGAGACCCAGTACTTC. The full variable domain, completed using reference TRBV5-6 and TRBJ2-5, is DAGVTQSPTHLIKTRGQQVTLRCSPKSGHDTVSWYQQALGQGPQFIFQYYEEEERQRGNFPDRFSGHQFPNYSSELNVNALLLGDSALYLCASSSTVQETQYFGPGTRLLVL.

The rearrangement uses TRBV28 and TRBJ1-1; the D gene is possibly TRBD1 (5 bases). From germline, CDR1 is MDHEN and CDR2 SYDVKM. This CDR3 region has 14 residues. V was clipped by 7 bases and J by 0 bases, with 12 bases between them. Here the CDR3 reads CASTPQGLNTEAFF. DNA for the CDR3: TGTGCCAGCACACCCCAGGGACTGAACACTGAAGCTTTCTTT.

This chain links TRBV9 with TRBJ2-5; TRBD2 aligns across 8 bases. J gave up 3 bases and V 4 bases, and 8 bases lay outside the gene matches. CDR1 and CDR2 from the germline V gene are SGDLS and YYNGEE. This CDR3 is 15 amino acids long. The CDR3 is CASSPGGTAKETQYF. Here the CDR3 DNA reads TGTGCCAGCAGCCCGGGGGGGACGGCGAAAGAGACCCAGTACTTC.

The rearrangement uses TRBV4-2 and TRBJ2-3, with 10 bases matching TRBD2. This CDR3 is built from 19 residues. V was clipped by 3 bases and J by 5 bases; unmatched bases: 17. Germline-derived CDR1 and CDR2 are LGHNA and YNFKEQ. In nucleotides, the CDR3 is TGTGCCAGCAGCCAGGACCACCCTAAAGAAAGCGGGAGGGGAGATACGCAGTATTTT. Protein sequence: CASSQDHPKESGRGDTQYF.

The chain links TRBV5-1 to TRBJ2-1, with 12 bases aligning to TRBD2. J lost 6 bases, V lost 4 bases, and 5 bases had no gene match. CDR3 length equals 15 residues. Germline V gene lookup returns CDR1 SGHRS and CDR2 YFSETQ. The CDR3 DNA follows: TGCGCCAGCAGCATGGGACTAGCGGGCCCCAATGAGCAGTTCTTC. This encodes CASSMGLAGPNEQFF.

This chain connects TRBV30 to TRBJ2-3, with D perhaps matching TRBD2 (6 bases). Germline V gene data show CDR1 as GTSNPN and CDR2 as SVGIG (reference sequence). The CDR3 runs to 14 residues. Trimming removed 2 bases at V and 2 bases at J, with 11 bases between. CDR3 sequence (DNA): TGTGCCTGGAGTCAGGTGGACTACACAGATACGCAGTATTTT. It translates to CAWSQVDYTDTQYF.

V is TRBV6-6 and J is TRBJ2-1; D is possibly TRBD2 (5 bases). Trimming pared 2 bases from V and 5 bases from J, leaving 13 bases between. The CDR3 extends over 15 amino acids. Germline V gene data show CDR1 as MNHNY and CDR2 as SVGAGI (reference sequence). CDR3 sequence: CASSYPKTNHNEQFF. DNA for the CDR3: TGTGCCAGCAGTTACCCCAAGACTAACCACAATGAGCAGTTCTTC.

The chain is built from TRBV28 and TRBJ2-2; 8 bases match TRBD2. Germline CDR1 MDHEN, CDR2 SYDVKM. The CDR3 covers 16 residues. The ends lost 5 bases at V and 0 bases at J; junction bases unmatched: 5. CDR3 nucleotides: TGTGCCAGCAGTCAGCGGGAGACTCCGAACACCGGGGAGCTGTTTTTT. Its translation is CASSQRETPNTGELFF.

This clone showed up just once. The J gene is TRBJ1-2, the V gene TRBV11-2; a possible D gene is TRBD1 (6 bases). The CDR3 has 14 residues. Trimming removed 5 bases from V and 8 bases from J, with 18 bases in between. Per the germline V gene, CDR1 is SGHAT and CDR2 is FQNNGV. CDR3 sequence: CASSTVSGGWGYTF. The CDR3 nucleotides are TGTGCCAGCAGCACCGTATCGGGGGGCTGGGGCTACACCTTC. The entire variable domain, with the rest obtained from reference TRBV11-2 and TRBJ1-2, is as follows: EAGVAQSPRYKIIEKRQSVAFWCNPISGHATLYWYQQILGQGPKLLIQFQNNGVVDDSQLPKDRFSAERLKGVDSTLKIQPAKLEDSAVYLCASSTVSGGWGYTFGSGTRLTVV.

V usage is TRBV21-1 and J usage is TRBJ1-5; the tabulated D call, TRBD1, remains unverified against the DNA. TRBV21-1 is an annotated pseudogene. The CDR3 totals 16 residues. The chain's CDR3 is CASSKEKGASNQPQHF. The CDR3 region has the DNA TGTGCCAGCAGCAAAGAAAAGGGGGCTAGCAATCAGCCCCAGCATTTT.

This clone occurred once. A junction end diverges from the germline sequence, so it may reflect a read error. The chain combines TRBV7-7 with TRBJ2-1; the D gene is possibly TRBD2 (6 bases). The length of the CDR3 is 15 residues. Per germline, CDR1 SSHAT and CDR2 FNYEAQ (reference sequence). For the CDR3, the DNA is TGTGCTAGCAGCTTAGGCAGCGGGCCCGAGAATGAGCAGTTCTTC. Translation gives CASSLGSGPENEQFF.

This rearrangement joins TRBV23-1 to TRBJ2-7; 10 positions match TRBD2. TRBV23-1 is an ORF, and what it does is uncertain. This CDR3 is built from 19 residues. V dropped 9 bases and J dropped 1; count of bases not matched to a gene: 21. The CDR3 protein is CARDRDHLAGGWRSYEQYF. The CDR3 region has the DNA TGCGCCAGGGACAGGGACCATTTAGCGGGAGGTTGGAGGTCCTACGAGCAGTACTTC.

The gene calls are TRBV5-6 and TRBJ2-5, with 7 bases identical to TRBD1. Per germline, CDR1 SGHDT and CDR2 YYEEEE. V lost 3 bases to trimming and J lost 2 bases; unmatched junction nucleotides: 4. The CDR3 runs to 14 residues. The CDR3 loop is CASSWTGSQETQYF. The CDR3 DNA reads TGTGCCAGCAGCTGGACAGGCAGTCAAGAGACCCAGTACTTC. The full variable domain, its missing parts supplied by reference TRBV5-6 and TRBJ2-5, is DAGVTQSPTHLIKTRGQQVTLRCSPKSGHDTVSWYQQALGQGPQFIFQYYEEEERQRGNFPDRFSGHQFPNYSSELNVNALLLGDSALYLCASSWTGSQETQYFGPGTRLLVL.

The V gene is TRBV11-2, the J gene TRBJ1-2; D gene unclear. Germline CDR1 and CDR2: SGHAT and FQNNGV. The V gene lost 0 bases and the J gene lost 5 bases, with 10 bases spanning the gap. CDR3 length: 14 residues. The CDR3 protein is CASSLDQTAYGYTF. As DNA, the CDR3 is TGTGCCAGCAGCTTAGATCAGACCGCATATGGCTACACCTTC.